These 18 T cell receptor beta chains were all obtained from the same sample, sequenced in a study of cytomegalovirus exposure and HLA in healthy donors. The primer mix had 60 Vbeta and 13 Jbeta primers. This table comes from immunoSEQ multiplex PCR, and its TCRdb copy is limited to in-frame clones, with some not included. Among about 160,000 clones listed, approximately 79% were seen once. Sequenced material: PBMCs. The origin of the receptors is a human donor in good health.

The CDR3 here is CASSPGLAQGSGNTIYF. In DNA, the CDR3 is TGTGCCAGCAGCCCAGGACTGGCCCAAGGGTCTGGAAACACCATATATTTT. The chain joins TRBV5-4 to TRBJ1-3; no firm D call. The germline V gene has CDR1 SGHNT and CDR2 YYREEE (reference sequence). The CDR3 covers 17 residues. Trimming pared 4 bases from V and 1 base from J, leaving 18 bases between. Full variable domain (outside the CDR3, taken from reference TRBV5-4 and TRBJ1-3): ETGVTQSPTHLIKTRGQQVTLRCSSQSGHNTVSWYQQALGQGPQFIFQYYREEENGRGNFPPRFSGLQFPNYSSELNVNALELDDSALYLCASSPGLAQGSGNTIYFGEGSWLTVV.

The gene calls are TRBV29-1 and TRBJ1-2; D remains ambiguous. The CDR3 is 12 residues long. The germline V gene has CDR1 SQVTM and CDR2 ANQGSEA. With 1 base removed from V and 6 bases from J, the gap between germline ends came to 9 bases. The CDR3 reads CSVEVAADGYTF. As DNA, the CDR3 is TGCAGCGTTGAAGTCGCGGCGGATGGCTACACCTTC.

This sequence joins TRBV21-1 and TRBJ2-4; the DNA was not compared with TRBD2, the D call given in the table. TRBV21-1 is termed a pseudogene. This CDR3 spans 14 amino acids. CDR3 bases: TGTGCCAGCAGCAAAGGACTAGCCAAAAACATTCAGTACTTC. It encodes CASSKGLAKNIQYF.

V and J are TRBV4-2 and TRBJ2-7; maybe TRBD1 (5 bases). The CDR3 is made up of 14 amino acids. Per germline, CDR1 LGHNA and CDR2 YNFKEQ. Trimming removed 4 bases from V and 0 bases from J, with 10 bases in between. In DNA, the CDR3 is TGTGCCAGCAGCCCATACGACAGCTCCTACGAGCAGTACTTC. It codes for CASSPYDSSYEQYF.

The V and J genes are TRBV4-3 and TRBJ2-7; 8 bases fit TRBD2. The CDR3 sequence is 15 residues long. Germline V gene data show CDR1 as LGHNA and CDR2 as YSLEER. The V segment lost 1 base and the J segment 0 bases; nucleotides outside the gene matches: 2. CDR3 DNA: TGCGCCAGCAGCCAAGTTCGGGGGGGCTCCTACGAGCAGTACTTC. It encodes CASSQVRGGSYEQYF.

The chain has TRBV2 and TRBJ1-2, with D perhaps matching TRBD1 (5 bases). Germline-derived CDR1 and CDR2 are SNHLY and FYNNEI. Trimming stripped 6 bases from V and 6 bases from J, with 11 bases between. The CDR3 contains 12 residues. CDR3 in amino acids: CASRGDRHGYTF. CDR3 nucleotides: TGTGCCAGCAGGGGTGACAGACATGGCTACACCTTC.

This chain joins TRBV7-9 and TRBJ2-1, with 10 bases identical to TRBD2. The length of the CDR3 is 17 residues. The V gene's germline CDR1 is SEHNR and CDR2 FQNEAQ (reference sequence). V shed 5 bases, J shed 2 bases, and the junction held 9 bases outside the gene matches. This CDR3 is CASSATLAGEPYNEQFF. In nucleotides, the CDR3 is TGTGCCAGCAGCGCTACTCTAGCGGGGGAACCCTACAATGAGCAGTTCTTC.

This clone was observed a handful of times. This chain uses TRBV4-2 with TRBJ2-3, with 11 positions matching TRBD2. Trimming took 4 bases from V and 2 from J; bases not matched to a gene: 8. This CDR3 is 17 amino acids long. Germline CDR1 and CDR2: LGHNA and YNFKEQ. CDR3 DNA sequence: TGTGCCAGCAGCCGCGCAATACTAGCGGGGGACACAGATACGCAGTATTTT. This gives the protein CASSRAILAGDTDTQYF.

The chain has TRBV7-9 and TRBJ1-1; maybe TRBD1 (5 bases). This CDR3 has 17 residues. Germline V gene data show CDR1 as SEHNR and CDR2 as FQNEAQ (reference sequence). V was clipped by 3 bases and J by 4 bases, with 21 bases between them. Here the CDR3 reads CASSFPQGRAGSTEAFF. The CDR3 region has the DNA TGTGCCAGCAGCTTCCCCCAGGGTCGGGCTGGAAGCACTGAAGCTTTCTTT. Combining the CDR3 with reference TRBV7-9 and TRBJ1-1 gives the whole variable domain DTGVSQNPRHKITKRGQNVTFRCDPISEHNRLYWYRQTLGQGPEFLTYFQNEAQLEKSRLLSDRFSAERPKGSFSTLEIQRTEQGDSAMYLCASSFPQGRAGSTEAFFGQGTRLTVV.

The rearrangement joins TRBV11-3 to TRBJ1-1; 7 positions match TRBD1. Germline V gene data show CDR1 as SGHNT and CDR2 as YENEEA. The CDR3 runs to 13 residues. The V gene end was trimmed by 5 bases and the J gene end by 3 bases; junction bases not matched to a gene: 3. CDR3 DNA: TGTGCCAGCAGCGTCCAGGGGGACACTGAAGCTTTCTTT. Translating it yields CASSVQGDTEAFF.

The CDR3 is CASRDRDRANNEKLFF. The CDR3 nucleotides read TGTGCCAGCAGGGACCGCGACAGGGCAAATAATGAAAAACTGTTTTTT. The chain is built from TRBV25-1 and TRBJ1-4; the match to TRBD1 covers 7 bases. The CDR3 has 16 residues. J gave up 4 bases and V 6 bases, and 11 bases lay outside the gene matches. Germline-derived CDR1 and CDR2 are MGHDK and SYGVNS.

The chain combines TRBV15 with TRBJ1-4; tentatively, D is TRBD1 (6 bases). The CDR3 contains 14 residues. With 3 bases removed from V and 5 bases from J, the gap between germline ends came to 10 bases. Germline assignment: CDR1 LNHNV and CDR2 YYDKDF (reference sequence). CDR3 coding DNA: TGTGCCACCAGCAGCAGGGGCCTAAATGAAAAACTGTTTTTT. Residues: CATSSRGLNEKLFF.

CDR3 bases: TGTGCCAGCTCAAAGCCATACAATGAGCAGTTCTTC. Translated: CASSKPYNEQFF. The chain uses TRBV28 and TRBJ2-1, with D unclear. Germline V CDR1 and CDR2: MDHEN, SYDVKM. V lost 8 bases and J lost 4, with 9 bases in between. The CDR3 is made up of 12 amino acids.

The chain is built from TRBV6-1 and TRBJ1-5; 8 bases align to TRBD1. The CDR3 runs 13 residues. Germline CDR1 and CDR2: MNHNS and SASEGT. Germline trimming cut 4 bases from V and 7 bases from J; bases unmatched to any gene: 3. The CDR3 DNA sequence: TGTGCCAGCAGTGTAGCAGGGGGCCAGCCCCAGCATTTT. This translates into CASSVAGGQPQHF.

The chain carries TRBV7-6 and TRBJ2-1; 8 bases are shared with TRBD2. This CDR3 is built from 13 residues. V was clipped by 3 bases and J by 5 bases; unmatched bases: 0. Germline lookup yields CDR1 SGHVS and CDR2 FNYEAQ. CDR3 in DNA: TGTGCCAGCAGCTTTAGCGGGGACAATGAGCAGTTCTTC. Protein product: CASSFSGDNEQFF.

The V and J genes are TRBV4-2 and TRBJ1-1, with 9 bases lining up with TRBD1. The CDR3 runs to 15 residues. Germline values: CDR1 LGHNA, CDR2 YNFKEQ. V trimming: 3 bases; J trimming: 4 bases; junction bases outside the gene matches: 6. Here the CDR3 DNA reads TGTGCCAGCAGCCAGGAACAGGGGGCCAGCACTGAAGCTTTCTTT. It encodes CASSQEQGASTEAFF.

The V call is TRBV6-5, the J call TRBJ1-3, with a tentative D call TRBD1 (6 bases). The ends were cut back, 3 bases at V and 3 bases at J, with 15 bases in the middle. From germline, CDR1 is MNHEY and CDR2 SVGAGI. The CDR3 has 16 amino acids. CDR3: CASSYYQGSGGNTIYF. CDR3 coding DNA: TGTGCCAGCAGTTATTATCAGGGGTCTGGTGGAAACACCATATATTTT.

The gene calls are TRBV15 and TRBJ2-7, with 9 bases lining up with TRBD2. V dropped 4 bases and J dropped 3; count of bases not matched to a gene: 10. The V gene's germline CDR1 is LNHNV and CDR2 YYDKDF (reference sequence). The CDR3 has 16 amino acids. The CDR3 region has the DNA TGTGCCACCAGCATCGGAAAGCGGGGGGATCTCTACGAGCAGTACTTC. Protein product: CATSIGKRGDLYEQYF.